The present T cell receptor (beta chain) was sequenced within a study of cytomegalovirus exposure and HLA in healthy donors. Turning to the study itself: Roughly 180 million T cells yielded around 100 million unique TCR beta sequences, as an earlier analysis found. Study results and caveats: Researchers had no immune exposure information except CMV serostatus available.

60 Vbeta and 13 Jbeta primers were used in PCR. Profiled with immunoSEQ multiplex PCR; TCRdb holds only in-frame clones, not every one. Of around 130,000 clones listed, 6.5% to 9.5% are singletons. This clone occurred a few times. Its cognate antigen is unknown. The CDR3 runs 15 residues. The V gene end was trimmed by 4 bases and the J gene end by 6 bases; junction bases not matched to a gene: 3. The germline V gene encodes CDR1 MGHRA and CDR2 YSYEKL. Sequencing input: PBMCs. The gene calls are TRBV4-1 and TRBJ2-2; 12 bases match TRBD2. The origin of this receptor is a man between 40 and 49 years old in good health and CMV-seronegative. CDR3 DNA sequence: TGCGCCAGCAGCCGACTAGCGGGGGACTCCGGGGAGCTGTTTTTT. Protein sequence: CASSRLAGDSGELFF.